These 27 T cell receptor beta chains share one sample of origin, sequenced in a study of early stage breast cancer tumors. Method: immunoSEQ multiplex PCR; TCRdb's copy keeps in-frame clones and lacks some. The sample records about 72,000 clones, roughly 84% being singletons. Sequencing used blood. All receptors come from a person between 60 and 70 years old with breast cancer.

The CDR3 reads CASSPQGSGMSDTQYF. The DNA for the CDR3 is TGTGCCAGTAGTCCCCAGGGTAGCGGGATGTCAGATACGCAGTATTTT. The chain couples TRBV19 to TRBJ2-3, with 8 nucleotides matching TRBD2. CDR1 is LNHDA, CDR2 SQIVND, per germline (reference sequence). The V segment lost 5 bases and the J segment 4 bases; nucleotides outside the gene matches: 11. There are 16 residues in the CDR3.

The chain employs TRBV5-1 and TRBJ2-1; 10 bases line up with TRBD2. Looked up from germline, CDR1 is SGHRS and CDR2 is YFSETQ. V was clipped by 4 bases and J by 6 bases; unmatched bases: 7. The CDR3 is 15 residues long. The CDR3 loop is CASSIGTSVGNEQFF. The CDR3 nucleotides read TGCGCCAGCAGCATAGGGACTAGCGTGGGCAATGAGCAGTTCTTC.

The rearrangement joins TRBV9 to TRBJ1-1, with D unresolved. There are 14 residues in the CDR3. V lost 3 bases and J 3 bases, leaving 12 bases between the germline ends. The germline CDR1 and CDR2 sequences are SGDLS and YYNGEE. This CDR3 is CASSEDLYDTEAFF. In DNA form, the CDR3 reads TGTGCCAGCAGCGAGGACTTATACGACACTGAAGCTTTCTTT.

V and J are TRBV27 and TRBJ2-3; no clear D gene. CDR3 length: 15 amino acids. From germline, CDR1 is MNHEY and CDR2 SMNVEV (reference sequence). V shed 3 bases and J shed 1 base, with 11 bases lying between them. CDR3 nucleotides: TGTGCCAGCAGTTTTCAGCCTTGGGGCACAGATACGCAGTATTTT. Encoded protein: CASSFQPWGTDTQYF.

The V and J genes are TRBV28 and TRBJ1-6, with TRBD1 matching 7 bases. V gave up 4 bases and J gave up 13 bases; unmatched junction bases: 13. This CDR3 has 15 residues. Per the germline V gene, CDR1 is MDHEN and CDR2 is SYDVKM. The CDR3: CASSSPTGSPSPLHF. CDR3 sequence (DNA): TGTGCCAGCAGTTCCCCGACAGGGTCCCCTTCTCCCCTCCACTTT.

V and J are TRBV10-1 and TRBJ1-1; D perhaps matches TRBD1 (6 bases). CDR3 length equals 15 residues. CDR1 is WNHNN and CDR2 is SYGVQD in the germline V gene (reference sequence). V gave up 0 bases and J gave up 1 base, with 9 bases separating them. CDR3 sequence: CASSESIGGNTEAFF. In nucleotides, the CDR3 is TGCGCCAGCAGTGAGTCGATAGGGGGGAACACTGAAGCTTTCTTT.

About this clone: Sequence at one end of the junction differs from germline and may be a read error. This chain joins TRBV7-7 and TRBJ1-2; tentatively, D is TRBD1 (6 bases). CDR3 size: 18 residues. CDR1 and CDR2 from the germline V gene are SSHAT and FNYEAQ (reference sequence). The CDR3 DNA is TGTGCTAGCAGTCGGAAGTGGGACACGTGCCCACTCCCGTGTGGCTACACCTTC. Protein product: CASSRKWDTCPLPCGYTF.

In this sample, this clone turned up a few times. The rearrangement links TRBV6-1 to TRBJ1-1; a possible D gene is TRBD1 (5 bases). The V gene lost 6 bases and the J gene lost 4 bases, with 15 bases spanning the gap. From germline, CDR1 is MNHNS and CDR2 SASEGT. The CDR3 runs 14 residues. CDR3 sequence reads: CASSPMGGSTEAFF. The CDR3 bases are TGTGCCAGCAGCCCGATGGGGGGGAGCACTGAAGCTTTCTTT.

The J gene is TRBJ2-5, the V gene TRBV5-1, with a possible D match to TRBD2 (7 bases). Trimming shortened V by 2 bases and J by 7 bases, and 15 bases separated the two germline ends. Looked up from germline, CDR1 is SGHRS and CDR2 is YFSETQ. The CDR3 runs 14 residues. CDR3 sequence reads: CASSFSDRGGTQYF. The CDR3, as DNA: TGCGCCAGCAGCTTCTCCGATAGGGGGGGGACCCAGTACTTC.

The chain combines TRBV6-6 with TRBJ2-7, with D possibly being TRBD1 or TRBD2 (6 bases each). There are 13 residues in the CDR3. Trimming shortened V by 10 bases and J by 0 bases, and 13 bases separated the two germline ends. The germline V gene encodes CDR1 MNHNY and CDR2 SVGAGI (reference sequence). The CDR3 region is CAISRGRSYEQYF. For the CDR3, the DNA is TGTGCCATCTCACGGGGGCGCTCCTACGAGCAGTACTTC.

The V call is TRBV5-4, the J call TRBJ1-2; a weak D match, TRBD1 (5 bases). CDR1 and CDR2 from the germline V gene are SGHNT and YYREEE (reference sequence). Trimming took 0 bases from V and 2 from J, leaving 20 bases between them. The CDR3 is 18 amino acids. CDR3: CASSLVRQLQRGNYGYTF. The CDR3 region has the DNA TGTGCCAGCAGCTTGGTTAGACAGTTACAACGGGGCAACTATGGCTACACCTTC.

The CDR3 coding sequence is TGTGCCAGCAGCTTAGTTCCGGGGAACTATGGCTACACCTTC. The encoded protein is CASSLVPGNYGYTF. The chain joins TRBV7-2 to TRBJ1-2; no clear D gene. V gave up 1 base and J gave up 2 bases, with 8 bases separating them. The CDR3 totals 14 residues. The germline V gene has CDR1 SGHTA and CDR2 FQGNSA. The full variable domain, completed using reference TRBV7-2 and TRBJ1-2, is GAGVSQSPSNKVTEKGKDVELRCDPISGHTALYWYRQSLGQGLEFLIYFQGNSAPDKSGLPSDRFSAERTGGSVSTLTIQRTQQEDSAVYLCASSLVPGNYGYTFGSGTRLTVV.

For the CDR3, the DNA is TGCGCCAGCAGCCAAGATGGGGGCTATCAGCCCCAGCATTTT. Translated, it gives CASSQDGGYQPQHF. This sequence joins TRBV4-1 and TRBJ1-5, with D maybe TRBD1 (6 bases). CDR3 length: 14 amino acids. Germline values: CDR1 MGHRA, CDR2 YSYEKL. V lost 0 bases to trimming and J lost 5 bases, with 8 bases between them.

The CDR3 loop is CASSSQGARSEAFF. CDR3 nucleotides: TGTGCCAGCAGCTCACAGGGGGCGCGGAGTGAAGCTTTCTTT. The chain couples TRBV5-4 to TRBJ1-1; 9 bases align to TRBD1. V was pared by 3 bases and J by 7 bases, with 7 bases of the junction left unmatched. This CDR3 has 14 residues. Germline V gene lookup returns CDR1 SGHNT and CDR2 YYREEE (reference sequence).

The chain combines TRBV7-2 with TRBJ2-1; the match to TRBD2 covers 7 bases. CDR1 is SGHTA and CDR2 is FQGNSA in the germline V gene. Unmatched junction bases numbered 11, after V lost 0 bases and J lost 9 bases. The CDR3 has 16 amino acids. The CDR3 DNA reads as TGTGCCAGCAGCTTAGCGCTAGCGGCCCGAATCGGTGAGCAGTTCTTC. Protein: CASSLALAARIGEQFF.

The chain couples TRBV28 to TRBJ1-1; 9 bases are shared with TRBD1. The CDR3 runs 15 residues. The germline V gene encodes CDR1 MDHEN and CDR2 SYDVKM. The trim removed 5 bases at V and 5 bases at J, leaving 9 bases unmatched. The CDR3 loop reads CASSPSGQGRTEAFF. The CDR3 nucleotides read TGTGCCAGCAGTCCATCGGGACAGGGTCGGACTGAAGCTTTCTTT.

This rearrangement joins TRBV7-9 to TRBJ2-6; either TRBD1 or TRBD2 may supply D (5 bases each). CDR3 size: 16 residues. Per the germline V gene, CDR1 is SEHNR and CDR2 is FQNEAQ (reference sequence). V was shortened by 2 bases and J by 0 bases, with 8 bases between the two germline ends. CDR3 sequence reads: CASSLMGVSGANVLTF. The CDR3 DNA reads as TGTGCCAGCAGCTTAATGGGGGTCTCTGGGGCCAACGTCCTGACTTTC.

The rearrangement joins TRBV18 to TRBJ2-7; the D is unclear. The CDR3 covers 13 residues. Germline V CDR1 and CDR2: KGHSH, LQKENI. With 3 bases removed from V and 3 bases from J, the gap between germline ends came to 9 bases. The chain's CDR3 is CASSPSQDYEQYF. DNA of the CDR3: TGTGCCAGCTCACCCTCCCAGGACTACGAGCAGTACTTC.

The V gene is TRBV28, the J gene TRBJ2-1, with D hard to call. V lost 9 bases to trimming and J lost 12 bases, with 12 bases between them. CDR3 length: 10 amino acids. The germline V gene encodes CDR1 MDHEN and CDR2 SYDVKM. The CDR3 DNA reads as TGTGCCAGTCTGGGCGTCGGGCAGTTCTTC. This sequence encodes CASLGVGQFF.

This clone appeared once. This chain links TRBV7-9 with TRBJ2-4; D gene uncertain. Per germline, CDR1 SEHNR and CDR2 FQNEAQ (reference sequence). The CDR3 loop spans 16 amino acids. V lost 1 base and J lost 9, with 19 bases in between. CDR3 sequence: CASSLGAAYVGGIQYF. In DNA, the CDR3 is TGTGCCAGCAGCTTAGGAGCAGCCTACGTTGGCGGCATTCAGTACTTC.

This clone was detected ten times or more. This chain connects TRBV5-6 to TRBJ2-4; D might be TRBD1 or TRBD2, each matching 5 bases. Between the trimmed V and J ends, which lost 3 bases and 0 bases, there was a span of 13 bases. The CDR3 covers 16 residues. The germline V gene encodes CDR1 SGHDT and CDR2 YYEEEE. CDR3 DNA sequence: TGTGCCAGCAGCTCTCAGGGACCCCTAGCCAAAAACATTCAGTACTTC. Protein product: CASSSQGPLAKNIQYF.

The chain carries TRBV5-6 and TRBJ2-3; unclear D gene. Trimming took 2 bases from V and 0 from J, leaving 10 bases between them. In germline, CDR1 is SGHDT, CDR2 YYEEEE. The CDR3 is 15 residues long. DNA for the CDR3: TGTGCCAGCAGCTTTATGAGTTCTAGCACAGATACGCAGTATTTT. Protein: CASSFMSSSTDTQYF.

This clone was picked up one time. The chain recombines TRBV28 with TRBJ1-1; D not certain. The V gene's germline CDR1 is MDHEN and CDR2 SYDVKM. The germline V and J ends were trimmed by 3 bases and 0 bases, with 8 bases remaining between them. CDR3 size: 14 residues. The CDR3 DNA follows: TGTGCCAGCAGTTTCGGCCAGCTGAACACTGAAGCTTTCTTT. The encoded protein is CASSFGQLNTEAFF.

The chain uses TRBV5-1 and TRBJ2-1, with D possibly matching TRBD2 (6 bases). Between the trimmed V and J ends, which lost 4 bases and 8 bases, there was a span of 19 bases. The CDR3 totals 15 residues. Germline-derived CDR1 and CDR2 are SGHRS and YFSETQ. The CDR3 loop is CASSPTPAGNDEQFF. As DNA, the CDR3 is TGCGCCAGCAGCCCAACCCCGGCGGGGAACGATGAGCAGTTCTTC.

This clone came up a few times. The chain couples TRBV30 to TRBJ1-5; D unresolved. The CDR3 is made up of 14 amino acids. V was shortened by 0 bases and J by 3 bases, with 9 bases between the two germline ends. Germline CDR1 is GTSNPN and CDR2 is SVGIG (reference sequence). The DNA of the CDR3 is TGTGCCTGGAGTGTAAGCGGTTTCAATCAGCCCCAGCATTTT. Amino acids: CAWSVSGFNQPQHF.

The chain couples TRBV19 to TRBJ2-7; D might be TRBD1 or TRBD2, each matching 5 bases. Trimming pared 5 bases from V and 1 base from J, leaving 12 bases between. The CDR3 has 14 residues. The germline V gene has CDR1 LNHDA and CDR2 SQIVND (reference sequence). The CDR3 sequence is CASSVRDGSYEQYF. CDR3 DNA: TGTGCCAGTAGTGTCCGGGACGGATCCTACGAGCAGTACTTC. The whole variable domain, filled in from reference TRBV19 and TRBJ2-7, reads DGGITQSPKYLFRKEGQNVTLSCEQNLNHDAMYWYRQDPGQGLRLIYYSQIVNDFQKGDIAEGYSVSREKKESFPLTVTSAQKNPTAFYLCASSVRDGSYEQYFGPGTRLTVT.

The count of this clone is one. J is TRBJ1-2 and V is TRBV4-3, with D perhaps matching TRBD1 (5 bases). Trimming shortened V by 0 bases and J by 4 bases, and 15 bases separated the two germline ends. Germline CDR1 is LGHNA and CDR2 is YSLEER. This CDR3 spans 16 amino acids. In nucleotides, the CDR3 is TGCGCCAGCAGCCAAGATCGGTCAGGGCCGGGCTATGGCTACACCTTC. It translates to CASSQDRSGPGYGYTF.